This entry is about one TCR beta chain. Its antigen is unknown. The germline V gene encodes CDR1 MNHEY and CDR2 SVGAGI. The CDR3 spans 11 residues. Germline trimming cut 8 bases from V and 10 bases from J; bases unmatched to any gene: 6. The PCR employed 60 Vbeta primers together with 13 Jbeta primers. TCRdb's table, derived via immunoSEQ multiplex PCR, lists solely in-frame clones and lacks some. The data show 100,000 to 150,000 clones, about three quarters seen once. The sample originates from a study of cytomegalovirus exposure and HLA in healthy donors. Study-level results: The study put 150 to 200 TCR beta chains on its list as cytomegalovirus-associated.

The rearrangement links TRBV6-5 to TRBJ1-2; 8 positions match TRBD1. The TCR originated in a woman in her thirties or forties in good health and CMV-seronegative. The sequencing sample was made of PBMCs. CDR3 in amino acids: CASGTGALYTF. As DNA, the CDR3 is TGTGCCAGCGGGACAGGAGCCCTCTACACCTTC.